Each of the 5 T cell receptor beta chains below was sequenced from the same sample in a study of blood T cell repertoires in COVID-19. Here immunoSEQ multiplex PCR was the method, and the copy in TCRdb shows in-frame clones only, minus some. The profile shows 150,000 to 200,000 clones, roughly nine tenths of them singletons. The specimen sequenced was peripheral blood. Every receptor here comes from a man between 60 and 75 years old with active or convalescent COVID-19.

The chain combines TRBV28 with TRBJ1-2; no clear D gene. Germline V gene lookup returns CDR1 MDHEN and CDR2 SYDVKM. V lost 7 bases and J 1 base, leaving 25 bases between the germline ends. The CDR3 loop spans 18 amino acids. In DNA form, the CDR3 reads TGTGCCAGCACCTTCAGAGATCGGGGAGGAATTGGTAACTATGGCTACACCTTC. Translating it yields CASTFRDRGGIGNYGYTF.

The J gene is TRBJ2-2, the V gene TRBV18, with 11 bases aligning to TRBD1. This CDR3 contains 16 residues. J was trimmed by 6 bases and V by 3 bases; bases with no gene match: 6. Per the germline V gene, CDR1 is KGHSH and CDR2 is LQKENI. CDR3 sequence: CASSPSDRGRPGELFF. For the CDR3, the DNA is TGTGCCAGCTCACCCTCGGACAGGGGGCGCCCCGGGGAGCTGTTTTTT.

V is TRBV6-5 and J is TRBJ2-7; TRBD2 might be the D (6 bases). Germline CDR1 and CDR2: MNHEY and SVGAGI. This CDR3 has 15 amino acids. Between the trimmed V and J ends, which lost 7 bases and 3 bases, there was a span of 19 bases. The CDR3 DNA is TGTGCCAGCAACTGGAGGCGGGGAAACCTCTACGAGCAGTACTTC. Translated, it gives CASNWRRGNLYEQYF.

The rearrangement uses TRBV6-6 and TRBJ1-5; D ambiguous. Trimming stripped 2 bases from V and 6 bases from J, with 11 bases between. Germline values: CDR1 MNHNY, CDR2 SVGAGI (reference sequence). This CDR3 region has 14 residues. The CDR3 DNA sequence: TGTGCCAGCAGTTACGGAGGGAATTCTCAGCCCCAGCATTTT. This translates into CASSYGGNSQPQHF.

CDR3 bases: TGCGCCAGCAGCTTGGCGGCAGCGACGGGACTCATATCCTACGAGCAGTACTTC. Translation gives CASSLAAATGLISYEQYF. The chain is built from TRBV5-1 and TRBJ2-7; D is possibly TRBD2 (6 bases). CDR3 length: 18 amino acids. CDR1 is SGHRS and CDR2 is YFSETQ in the germline V gene. The V gene lost 0 bases and the J gene lost 1 base, with 20 bases spanning the gap.